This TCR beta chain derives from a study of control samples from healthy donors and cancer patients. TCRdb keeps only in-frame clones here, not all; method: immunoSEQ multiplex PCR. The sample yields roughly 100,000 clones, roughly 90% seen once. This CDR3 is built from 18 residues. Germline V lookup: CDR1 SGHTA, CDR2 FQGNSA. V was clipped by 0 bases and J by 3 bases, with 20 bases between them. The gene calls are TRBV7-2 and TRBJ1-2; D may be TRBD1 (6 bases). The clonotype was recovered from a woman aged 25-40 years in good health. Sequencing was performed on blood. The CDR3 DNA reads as TGTGCCAGCAGCTTAGCGGGCCGTGACAGGAGTTCGGACTATGGCTACACCTTC. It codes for CASSLAGRDRSSDYGYTF. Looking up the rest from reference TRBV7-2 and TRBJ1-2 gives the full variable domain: GAGVSQSPSNKVTEKGKDVELRCDPISGHTALYWYRQSLGQGLEFLIYFQGNSAPDKSGLPSDRFSAERTGGSVSTLTIQRTQQEDSAVYLCASSLAGRDRSSDYGYTFGSGTRLTVV.